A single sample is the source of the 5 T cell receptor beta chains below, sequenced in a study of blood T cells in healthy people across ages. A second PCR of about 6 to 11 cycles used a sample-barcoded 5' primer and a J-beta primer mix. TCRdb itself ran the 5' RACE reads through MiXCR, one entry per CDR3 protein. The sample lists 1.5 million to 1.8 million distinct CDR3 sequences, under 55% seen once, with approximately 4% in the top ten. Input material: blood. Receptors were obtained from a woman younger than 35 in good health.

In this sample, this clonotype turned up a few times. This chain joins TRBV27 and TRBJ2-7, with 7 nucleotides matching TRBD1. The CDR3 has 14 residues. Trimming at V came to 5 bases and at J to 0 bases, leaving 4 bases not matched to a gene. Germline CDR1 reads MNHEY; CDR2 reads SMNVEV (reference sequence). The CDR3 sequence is CASSGTVLSYEQYF. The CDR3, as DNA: TGTGCCAGCAGTGGGACAGTCCTCTCCTACGAGCAGTACTTC.

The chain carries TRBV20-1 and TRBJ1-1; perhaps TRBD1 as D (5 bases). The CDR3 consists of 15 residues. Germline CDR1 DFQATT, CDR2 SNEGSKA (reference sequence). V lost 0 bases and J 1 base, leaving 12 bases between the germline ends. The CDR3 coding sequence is TGCAGTGCTAGAGAGAGCCCCGGACAGAACACTGAAGCTTTCTTT. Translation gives CSARESPGQNTEAFF.

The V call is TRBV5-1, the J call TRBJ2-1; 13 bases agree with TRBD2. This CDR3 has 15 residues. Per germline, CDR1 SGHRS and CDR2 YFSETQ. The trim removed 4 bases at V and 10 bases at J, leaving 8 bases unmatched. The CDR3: CASSQTSGRSYEQFF. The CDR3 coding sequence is TGCGCCAGCAGCCAGACTAGCGGGAGGAGCTACGAGCAGTTCTTC.

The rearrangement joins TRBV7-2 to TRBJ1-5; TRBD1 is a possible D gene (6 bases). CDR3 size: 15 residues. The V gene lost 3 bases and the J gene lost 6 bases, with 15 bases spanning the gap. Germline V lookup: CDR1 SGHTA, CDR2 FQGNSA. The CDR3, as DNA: TGTGCCAGCAGCTTCTCTGCTGGGGGCGGTCAGCCCCAGCATTTT. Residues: CASSFSAGGGQPQHF.

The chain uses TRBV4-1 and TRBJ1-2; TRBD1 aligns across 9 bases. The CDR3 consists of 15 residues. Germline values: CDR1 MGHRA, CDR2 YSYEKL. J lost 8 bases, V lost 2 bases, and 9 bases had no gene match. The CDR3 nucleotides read TGCGCCAGCAGCCAACCCCGGACAGGGGCGGGAGGCTACACCTTC. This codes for CASSQPRTGAGGYTF.